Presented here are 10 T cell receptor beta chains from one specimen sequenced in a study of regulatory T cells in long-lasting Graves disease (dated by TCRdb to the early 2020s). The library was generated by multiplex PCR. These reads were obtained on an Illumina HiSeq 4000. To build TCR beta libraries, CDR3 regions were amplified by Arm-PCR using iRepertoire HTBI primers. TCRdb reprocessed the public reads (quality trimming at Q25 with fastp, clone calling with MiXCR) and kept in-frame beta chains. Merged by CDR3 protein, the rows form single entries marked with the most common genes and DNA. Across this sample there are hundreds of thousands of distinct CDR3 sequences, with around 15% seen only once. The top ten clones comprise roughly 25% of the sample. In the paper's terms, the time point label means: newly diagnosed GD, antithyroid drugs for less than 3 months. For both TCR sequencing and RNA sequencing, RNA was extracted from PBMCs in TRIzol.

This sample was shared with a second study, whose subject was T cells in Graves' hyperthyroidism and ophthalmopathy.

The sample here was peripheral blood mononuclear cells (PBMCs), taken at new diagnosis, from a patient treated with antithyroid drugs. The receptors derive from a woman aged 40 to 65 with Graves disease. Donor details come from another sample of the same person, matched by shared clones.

The CDR3 nucleotides are TGTGCCAGCTCACACCCGGGACAGCCCTACGAGCAGTACTTC. Translating gives CASSHPGQPYEQYF. The chain uses TRBV18 and TRBJ2-7; 7 positions agree with TRBD1. Germline-derived CDR1 and CDR2 are KGHSH and LQKENI. Trimming at V came to 4 bases and at J to 2 bases, leaving 5 bases not matched to a gene. The CDR3 runs to 14 residues.

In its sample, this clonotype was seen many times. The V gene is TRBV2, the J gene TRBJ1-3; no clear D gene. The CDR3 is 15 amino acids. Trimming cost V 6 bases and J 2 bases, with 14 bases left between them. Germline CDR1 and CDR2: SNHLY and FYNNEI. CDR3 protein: CASRTKYIAGNTIYF. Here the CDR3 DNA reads TGTGCCAGCAGAACAAAATACATCGCTGGAAACACCATATATTTT.

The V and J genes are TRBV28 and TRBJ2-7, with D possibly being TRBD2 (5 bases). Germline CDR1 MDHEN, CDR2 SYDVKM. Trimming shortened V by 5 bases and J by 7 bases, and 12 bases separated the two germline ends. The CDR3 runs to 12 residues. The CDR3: CASSAGPSEQYF. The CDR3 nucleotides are TGTGCCAGCAGTGCGGGCCCCTCAGAGCAGTACTTC.

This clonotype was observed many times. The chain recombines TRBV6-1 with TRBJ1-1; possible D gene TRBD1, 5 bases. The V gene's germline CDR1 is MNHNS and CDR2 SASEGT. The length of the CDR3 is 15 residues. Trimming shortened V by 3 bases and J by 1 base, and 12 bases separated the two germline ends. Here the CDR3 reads CASSDGTTGNTEAFF. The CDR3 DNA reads TGTGCCAGCAGTGACGGGACGACGGGGAACACTGAAGCTTTCTTT.

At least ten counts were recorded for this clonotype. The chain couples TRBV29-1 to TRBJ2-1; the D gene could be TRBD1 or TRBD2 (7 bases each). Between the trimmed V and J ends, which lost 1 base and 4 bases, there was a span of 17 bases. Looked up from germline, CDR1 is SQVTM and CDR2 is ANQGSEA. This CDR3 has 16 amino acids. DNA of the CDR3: TGCAGCGTTGAAGCGACCGACAGGGAGGGGTACAATGAGCAGTTCTTC. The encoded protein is CSVEATDREGYNEQFF.

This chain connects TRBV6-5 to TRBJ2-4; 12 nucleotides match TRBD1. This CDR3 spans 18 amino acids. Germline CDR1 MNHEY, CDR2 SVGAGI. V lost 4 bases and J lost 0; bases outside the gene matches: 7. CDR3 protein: CASSSPGQGALAKNIQYF. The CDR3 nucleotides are TGTGCCAGCAGTTCTCCGGGACAGGGGGCCCTAGCCAAAAACATTCAGTACTTC.

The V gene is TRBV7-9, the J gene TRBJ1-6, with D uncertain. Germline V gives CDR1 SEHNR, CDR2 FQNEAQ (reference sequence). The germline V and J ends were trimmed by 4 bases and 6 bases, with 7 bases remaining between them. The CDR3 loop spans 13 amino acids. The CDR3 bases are TGTGCCAGCAGCTCAATCAGTAATTCACCCCTCCACTTT. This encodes CASSSISNSPLHF.

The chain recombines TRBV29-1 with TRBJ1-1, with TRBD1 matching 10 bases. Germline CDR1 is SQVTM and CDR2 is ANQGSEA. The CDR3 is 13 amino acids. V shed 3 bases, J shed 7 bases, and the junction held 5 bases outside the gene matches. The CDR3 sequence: CSVDRTGGIEAFF. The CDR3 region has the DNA TGCAGCGTTGACAGGACAGGGGGGATTGAAGCTTTCTTT.

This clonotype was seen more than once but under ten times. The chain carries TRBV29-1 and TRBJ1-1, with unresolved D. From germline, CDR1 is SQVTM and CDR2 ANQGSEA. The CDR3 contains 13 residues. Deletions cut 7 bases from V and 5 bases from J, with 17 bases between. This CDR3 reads CSGCFSPRTEAFF. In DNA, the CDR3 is TGCAGCGGGTGTTTCTCCCCGAGAACTGAAGCTTTCTTT.

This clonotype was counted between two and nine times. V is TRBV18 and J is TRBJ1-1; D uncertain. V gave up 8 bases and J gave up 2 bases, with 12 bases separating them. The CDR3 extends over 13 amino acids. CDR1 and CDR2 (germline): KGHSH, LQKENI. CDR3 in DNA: TGTGCCAGCCTTCGGACGGCAAACACTGAAGCTTTCTTT. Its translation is CASLRTANTEAFF.